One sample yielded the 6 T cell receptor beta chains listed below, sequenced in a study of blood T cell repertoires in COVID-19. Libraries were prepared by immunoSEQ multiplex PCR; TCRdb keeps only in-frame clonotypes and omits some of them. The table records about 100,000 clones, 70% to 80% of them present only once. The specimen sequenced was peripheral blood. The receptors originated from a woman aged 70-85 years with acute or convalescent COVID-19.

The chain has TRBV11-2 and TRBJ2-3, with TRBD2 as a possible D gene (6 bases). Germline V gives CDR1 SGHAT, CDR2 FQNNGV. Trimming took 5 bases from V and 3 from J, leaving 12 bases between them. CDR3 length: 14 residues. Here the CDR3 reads CASSPGLSTDTQYF. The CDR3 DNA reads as TGTGCCAGCAGCCCGGGACTGAGTACAGATACGCAGTATTTT.

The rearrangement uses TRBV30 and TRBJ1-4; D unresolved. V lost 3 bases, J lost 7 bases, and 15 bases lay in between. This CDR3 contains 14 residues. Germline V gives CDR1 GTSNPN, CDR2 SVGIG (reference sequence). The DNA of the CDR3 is TGTGCCTGGAGCCGGAACCGAGGTGGTGAAAAACTGTTTTTT. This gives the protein CAWSRNRGGEKLFF.

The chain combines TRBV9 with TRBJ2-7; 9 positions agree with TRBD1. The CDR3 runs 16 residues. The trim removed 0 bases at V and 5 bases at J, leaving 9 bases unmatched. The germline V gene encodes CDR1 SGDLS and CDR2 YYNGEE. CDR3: CASSVALTGGENEQYF. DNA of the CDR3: TGTGCCAGCAGCGTAGCTCTCACAGGGGGCGAGAACGAGCAGTACTTC.

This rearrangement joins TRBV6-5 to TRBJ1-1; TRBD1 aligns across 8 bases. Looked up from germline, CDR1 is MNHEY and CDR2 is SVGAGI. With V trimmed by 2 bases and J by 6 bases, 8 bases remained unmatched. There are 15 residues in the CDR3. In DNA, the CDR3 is TGTGCCAGCAGTTACATCCCGACAGGGGCAGCTGAAGCTTTCTTT. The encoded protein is CASSYIPTGAAEAFF.

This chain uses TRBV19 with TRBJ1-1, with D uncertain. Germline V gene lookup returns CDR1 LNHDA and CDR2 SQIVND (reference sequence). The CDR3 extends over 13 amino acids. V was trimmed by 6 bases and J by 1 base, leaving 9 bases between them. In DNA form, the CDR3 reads TGTGCCAGTAGCTTAGTAAGGAACACTGAAGCTTTCTTT. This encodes CASSLVRNTEAFF.

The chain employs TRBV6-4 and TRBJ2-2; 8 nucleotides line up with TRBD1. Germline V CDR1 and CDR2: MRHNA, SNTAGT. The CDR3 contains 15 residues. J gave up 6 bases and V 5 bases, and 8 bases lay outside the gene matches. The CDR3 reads CASSKEDRVAGELFF. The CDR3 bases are TGTGCCAGCAGTAAAGAGGACAGGGTCGCCGGGGAGCTGTTTTTT.